These T cell receptor beta chains were read from a single sample in a study of graft-versus-host responses after intestinal transplantation. For these TCRs, the target antigens are not known. Some clones are missing from TCRdb's copy, which holds only in-frame ones; the method was immunoSEQ multiplex PCR. The profile covers about 94,000 clones, with roughly nine tenths appearing a single time and 0.4% to 0.5% taken by the ten largest. Sequencing was performed on unstimulated CD8+ T cells sorted from spleen or lymph node cells, taken before intestinal transplant. The source is a human donor who received an intestinal transplant. The CDR3 runs from the conserved cysteine through the conserved F or W. A D gene is named only where the DNA matches it firmly.

j_call | d_call | v_call | cdr3_aa
TRBJ2-1 | NA | TRBV5-8 | CATYTLSQFF
TRBJ2-2 | TRBD2 | TRBV19 | CASSIRTSAVGNTGELFF
TRBJ2-5 | TRBD1 | TRBV27 | CASSPLDRGRETQYF
TRBJ1-1 | NA | TRBV7-9 | CASSFPFSRGTAEAFF
TRBJ1-2 | NA | TRBV6-5 | CASTYSPDTFYGYTF
TRBJ2-5 | TRBD2 | TRBV30 | CAWTSGARETQYF
TRBJ1-2 | TRBD1 | TRBV9 | CASSVRDRPHDNYGYTF
TRBJ2-4 | TRBD1 | TRBV11-2 | CASSSKPGQTDKNIQYF
TRBJ2-5 | TRBD1 | TRBV4-1 | CASSLSTGGGETQYF
TRBJ1-1 | NA | TRBV6-5 | CASSYSEIMNTEAFF